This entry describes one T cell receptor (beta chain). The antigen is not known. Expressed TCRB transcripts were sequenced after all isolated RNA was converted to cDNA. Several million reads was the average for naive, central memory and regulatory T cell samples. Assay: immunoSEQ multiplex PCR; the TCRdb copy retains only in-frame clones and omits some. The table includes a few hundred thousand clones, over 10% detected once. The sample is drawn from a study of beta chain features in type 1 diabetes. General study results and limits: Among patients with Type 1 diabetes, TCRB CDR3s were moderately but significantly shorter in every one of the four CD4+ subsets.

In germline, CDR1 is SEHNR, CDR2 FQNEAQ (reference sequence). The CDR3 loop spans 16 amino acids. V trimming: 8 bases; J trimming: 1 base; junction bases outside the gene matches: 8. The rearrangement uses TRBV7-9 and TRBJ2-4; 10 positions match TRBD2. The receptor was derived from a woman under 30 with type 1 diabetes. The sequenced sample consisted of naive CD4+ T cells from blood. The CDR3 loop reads CASGSLAGYAKNIQYF. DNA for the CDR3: TGTGCCAGCGGCTCACTAGCGGGATACGCCAAAAACATTCAGTACTTC.